These 18 T cell receptor beta chains came from one sample sequenced in a study of identical twins. MiXCR, run by TCRdb on the 5' RACE reads, gives a single entry per CDR3 protein. The sample includes approximately 190,000 distinct CDR3 sequences, roughly 15% seen only once; the top ten take 40%. These data were also filed under a second study, of T cells expressing NK-cell markers.

The sequencing sample was made of CD8+ T cells sorted from blood. These receptors were collected from a woman aged 18-29 years in good health.

This chain connects TRBV12-3 or TRBV12-4 to TRBJ2-1, with a tentative D call TRBD1 (5 bases). This CDR3 has 15 amino acids. Between the trimmed V and J ends, which lost 4 bases and 4 bases, there was a span of 14 bases. The CDR3 loop reads CASSSTYKGYNEQFF. CDR3 in DNA: TGTGCCAGCAGTTCAACCTACAAGGGGTACAATGAGCAGTTCTTC.

The chain is built from TRBV7-9 and TRBJ2-1; a possible D gene is TRBD2 (6 bases). In germline, CDR1 is SEHNR, CDR2 FQNEAQ (reference sequence). V lost 4 bases, J lost 4 bases, and 14 bases lay in between. The CDR3 totals 15 residues. CDR3 in amino acids: CASSSGLKVYNEQFF. CDR3 in DNA: TGTGCCAGCAGCTCGGGACTGAAAGTTTACAATGAGCAGTTCTTC.

This clonotype was recorded many times. This sequence joins TRBV12-3 or TRBV12-4 and TRBJ2-7, with D unresolved. V lost 3 bases and J 5 bases, leaving 2 bases between the germline ends. There are 10 residues in the CDR3. The CDR3 region has the DNA TGTGCCAGCAGTTTCCACGAGCAGTACTTC. Protein sequence: CASSFHEQYF.

This clonotype was counted between two and nine times. This chain connects TRBV20-1 to TRBJ2-7; no clear D gene. Trimming shortened V by 6 bases and J by 5 bases, and 23 bases separated the two germline ends. Germline lookup yields CDR1 DFQATT and CDR2 SNEGSKA (reference sequence). The CDR3 is 15 residues long. The CDR3 nucleotides are TGCAGTGCCTCCCTTGGCACACCCGAAATCCACGAGCAGTACTTC. Protein sequence: CSASLGTPEIHEQYF.

The chain links TRBV7-2 to TRBJ2-5, with 8 bases lining up with TRBD1. This CDR3 is 14 amino acids long. Germline assignment: CDR1 SGHTA and CDR2 FQGNSA. The V gene end was trimmed by 5 bases and the J gene end by 2 bases; junction bases not matched to a gene: 4. Here the CDR3 reads CASSRRDRQETQYF. CDR3 bases: TGTGCCAGCAGCAGGAGGGACAGGCAAGAGACCCAGTACTTC.

The rearrangement joins TRBV4-2 to TRBJ2-5, with TRBD1 as a possible D gene (6 bases). The CDR3 is made up of 16 amino acids. Trimming removed 0 bases from V and 2 bases from J, with 13 bases in between. Germline V gene data show CDR1 as LGHNA and CDR2 as YNFKEQ. The CDR3 loop reads CASSQETGHFQETQYF. The CDR3 DNA sequence: TGTGCCAGCAGCCAAGAGACGGGACACTTTCAAGAGACCCAGTACTTC.

The table lists this clonotype with a few counts. This CDR3 reads CASRADYGYTF. As DNA, the CDR3 is TGTGCCAGCAGGGCCGATTATGGCTACACCTTC. This chain uses TRBV6-1 with TRBJ1-2, with D unresolved. V was trimmed by 6 bases and J by 5 bases, leaving 7 bases between them. Germline loops: CDR1 MNHNS, CDR2 SASEGT. CDR3 length: 11 amino acids.

This clonotype was seen only a few times. CDR3 nucleotide sequence: TGTGCCACCCTTAGTTCCCCCCTGGTCGATGAGCAGTTCTTC. Its protein product is CATLSSPLVDEQFF. The chain uses TRBV12-3 or TRBV12-4 and TRBJ2-1; no clear D. This CDR3 is 14 amino acids long. The V gene lost 10 bases and the J gene lost 8 bases, with 21 bases spanning the gap.

The chain has TRBV20-1 and TRBJ2-1; a weak D match, TRBD2 (5 bases). This CDR3 is 15 amino acids long. Per germline, CDR1 DFQATT and CDR2 SNEGSKA (reference sequence). The V end was cut by 4 bases, the J end by 7 bases, with 20 bases between. This CDR3 is CSATETVEVGNEQFF. The CDR3 region has the DNA TGCAGTGCTACCGAGACCGTGGAGGTAGGAAATGAGCAGTTCTTC.

The gene calls are TRBV5-1 and TRBJ2-2; 11 positions match TRBD2. The CDR3 totals 15 residues. The V segment lost 8 bases and the J segment 4 bases; nucleotides outside the gene matches: 7. Germline lookup yields CDR1 SGHRS and CDR2 YFSETQ. The CDR3 sequence: CASRSGTSGTGELFF. CDR3 DNA: TGCGCCAGTAGATCCGGGACTAGCGGCACCGGGGAGCTGTTTTTT.

In its sample, this clonotype was seen a few times. The chain is built from TRBV20-1 and TRBJ2-7; D is unclear. This CDR3 has 12 amino acids. CDR1 and CDR2 from the germline V gene are DFQATT and SNEGSKA (reference sequence). V was pared by 1 base and J by 3 bases, with 7 bases between. The CDR3 reads CSARGLSYEQYF. In DNA form, the CDR3 reads TGCAGTGCTAGAGGGCTGAGCTACGAGCAGTACTTC.

In its sample, this clonotype was seen a few times. The rearrangement joins TRBV11-1 to TRBJ2-1, with 7 bases fitting TRBD2. CDR3 length: 13 amino acids. Germline trimming cut 4 bases from V and 10 bases from J; bases unmatched to any gene: 7. Germline assignment: CDR1 SGHAT and CDR2 FQDESV (reference sequence). The CDR3 protein is CASSSTTSWEQFF. As DNA, the CDR3 is TGTGCCAGCAGCTCGACGACTAGCTGGGAGCAGTTCTTC.

The chain has TRBV27 and TRBJ2-5; D is uncertain. The CDR3 spans 15 residues. Germline CDR1 MNHEY, CDR2 SMNVEV (reference sequence). The V end lost 1 base, the J end lost 5 bases, and 14 bases lay between the germline ends. The CDR3 loop reads CASSLYGRVGETQYF. The CDR3 coding sequence is TGTGCCAGCAGTTTATACGGCCGGGTGGGGGAGACCCAGTACTTC.

In this sample, this clonotype turned up a few times. The V and J genes are TRBV6-2 or TRBV6-3 and TRBJ1-1, with D unclear. V lost 6 bases and J lost 0, with 11 bases in between. The CDR3 totals 14 residues. The V gene's germline CDR1 is MNHEY and CDR2 SVGEGT. CDR3 region: CASSSRGVNTEAFF. The DNA for the CDR3 is TGTGCCAGCAGCTCGAGAGGAGTGAACACTGAAGCTTTCTTT.

This clonotype was recorded a few times. The chain links TRBV5-5 to TRBJ1-3; 8 nucleotides match TRBD1. Looked up from germline, CDR1 is SGHKS and CDR2 is YYEKEE (reference sequence). V lost 4 bases to trimming and J lost 3 bases; unmatched junction nucleotides: 3. There are 14 residues in the CDR3. The CDR3 here is CASSPDRVGNTIYF. The CDR3 DNA reads TGTGCCAGCAGCCCGGACAGGGTTGGAAACACCATATATTTT.

V usage is TRBV29-1 and J usage is TRBJ2-3, with D possibly matching TRBD2 (5 bases). Germline values: CDR1 SQVTM, CDR2 ANQGSEA. There are 13 residues in the CDR3. V gave up 3 bases and J gave up 2 bases, with 9 bases separating them. CDR3 in DNA: TGCAGCGTTGACGTAGCGAACACAGATACGCAGTATTTT. Its translation is CSVDVANTDTQYF.

The CDR3 protein is CASSLGATSEQYF. The CDR3, as DNA: TGTGCCAGCAGTTTAGGGGCGACCTCCGAGCAGTACTTC. The genes are TRBV12-3 or TRBV12-4 and TRBJ2-7; D call uncertain. Trimming removed 1 base from V and 6 bases from J, with 10 bases in between. The CDR3 covers 13 residues.

This clonotype was found many times. This rearrangement joins TRBV4-3 to TRBJ1-3; no clear D. Germline assignment: CDR1 LGHNA and CDR2 YSLEER. V lost 0 bases, J lost 2 bases, and 8 bases lay in between. The length of the CDR3 is 15 residues. The CDR3 nucleotides are TGCGCCAGCAGCCAAGATGAGGGAACTGGAAACACCATATATTTT. Its protein product is CASSQDEGTGNTIYF.